One sample yielded the 30 T cell receptor beta chains listed below, sequenced in a study of T cell responses to AZD1222 COVID-19 vaccine. Profiled with immunoSEQ multiplex PCR; TCRdb holds only in-frame clones, not every one. The sample lists about 82,000 clones; more than 90% were seen once. The specimen was peripheral blood, collected on day 0 of AZD1222 vaccination. The receptors shown here come from an adult in good health.

V usage is TRBV5-4 and J usage is TRBJ2-1; 9 bases align to TRBD1. Germline V gene sequence: CDR1 SGHNT, CDR2 YYREEE (reference sequence). CDR3 length: 17 amino acids. The V and J ends lost 4 bases and 2 bases, in that order; junction bases with no gene match: 10. The chain's CDR3 is CASSPNRGLGTYNEQFF. CDR3 nucleotide sequence: TGTGCCAGCAGCCCAAACAGGGGGCTCGGTACCTACAATGAGCAGTTCTTC.

This clone was seen just once. V and J are TRBV5-6 and TRBJ1-5; a possible D gene is TRBD1 (6 bases). V shed 4 bases and J shed 1 base, with 24 bases lying between them. Germline CDR1 reads SGHDT; CDR2 reads YYEEEE. This CDR3 contains 19 residues. CDR3 residues: CASSPSGTKRVLSNQPQHF. CDR3 coding DNA: TGTGCCAGCAGCCCCTCCGGGACAAAGAGAGTATTAAGCAATCAGCCCCAGCATTTT. The whole variable domain, remainder taken from reference TRBV5-6 and TRBJ1-5, is DAGVTQSPTHLIKTRGQQVTLRCSPKSGHDTVSWYQQALGQGPQFIFQYYEEEERQRGNFPDRFSGHQFPNYSSELNVNALLLGDSALYLCASSPSGTKRVLSNQPQHFGDGTRLSIL.

The chain employs TRBV6-5 and TRBJ1-3; a weak D match, TRBD1 (5 bases). Germline lookup yields CDR1 MNHEY and CDR2 SVGAGI. Between the trimmed V and J ends, which lost 2 bases and 4 bases, there was a span of 9 bases. The CDR3 has 14 amino acids. The CDR3 is CASSYRGSGNTIYF. The CDR3 DNA reads TGTGCCAGCAGTTACAGGGGCTCCGGAAACACCATATATTTT.

This chain uses TRBV25-1 with TRBJ1-1; 7 bases are shared with TRBD1. This CDR3 is built from 15 residues. Germline lookup yields CDR1 MGHDK and CDR2 SYGVNS. V lost 1 base to trimming and J lost 4 bases; unmatched junction nucleotides: 6. The DNA for the CDR3 is TGTGCCAGCAGTGAATTTCGGGCAGGGGGCACTGAAGCTTTCTTT. Encoded protein: CASSEFRAGGTEAFF.

This clone was counted a single time. The CDR3: CASARDRTYEQYF. The DNA for the CDR3 is TGTGCCAGCGCCCGGGACAGGACCTACGAGCAGTACTTC. The V call is TRBV19, the J call TRBJ2-7; 8 nucleotides match TRBD1. Germline CDR1 reads LNHDA; CDR2 reads SQIVND (reference sequence). J lost 2 bases, V lost 9 bases, and 6 bases had no gene match. CDR3 length: 13 residues.

This clone was seen only once. The V gene is TRBV7-3, the J gene TRBJ2-2, with D possibly TRBD1 on 6 matching bases. The CDR3 has 14 amino acids. Germline V gives CDR1 SGHTA, CDR2 FQGTGA. Trimming cost V 5 bases and J 4 bases, with 11 bases left between them. In DNA form, the CDR3 reads TGTGCCAGCAGCCCTACAGGGATCACCGGGGAGCTGTTTTTT. It yields the protein CASSPTGITGELFF.

The table lists this clone with a count of one. The rearrangement joins TRBV6-4 to TRBJ1-5; the D is unclear. This CDR3 is built from 13 residues. The germline V and J ends were trimmed by 4 bases and 3 bases, with 7 bases remaining between them. CDR1 is MRHNA, CDR2 SNTAGT, per germline. CDR3 in DNA: TGTGCCAGCAGTGTAGATATCAATCAGCCCCAGCATTTT. This sequence encodes CASSVDINQPQHF.

DNA for the CDR3: TGTGCCAGCAGCGTTACAGGGGCGAGCAATCAGCCCCAGCATTTT. Residues: CASSVTGASNQPQHF. The gene calls are TRBV5-4 and TRBJ1-5; 7 nucleotides match TRBD1. The trim removed 4 bases at V and 1 base at J, leaving 5 bases unmatched. The germline V gene encodes CDR1 SGHNT and CDR2 YYREEE (reference sequence). CDR3 length equals 15 residues.

The rearrangement links TRBV10-3 to TRBJ1-1; D is possibly TRBD1 (5 bases). The CDR3 is 13 amino acids. Between the trimmed V and J ends, which lost 10 bases and 0 bases, there was a span of 12 bases. Per germline, CDR1 ENHRY and CDR2 SYGVKD. The CDR3 is CATRVGMNTEAFF. The CDR3 DNA is TGTGCCACCAGGGTAGGGATGAACACTGAAGCTTTCTTT.

The table lists this clone with a count of one. The chain is built from TRBV4-1 and TRBJ1-2, with TRBD1 as a possible D gene (5 bases). Germline V lookup: CDR1 MGHRA, CDR2 YSYEKL. The CDR3 totals 14 residues. Trimming stripped 2 bases from V and 4 bases from J, with 11 bases between. CDR3 protein: CASSQQGGPYGYTF. The CDR3 nucleotides are TGCGCCAGCAGCCAACAGGGCGGCCCCTATGGCTACACCTTC.

The chain recombines TRBV6-2 or TRBV6-3 with TRBJ1-4, with 8 bases fitting TRBD1. The CDR3 sequence is 16 residues long. The J segment lost 6 bases and the V segment lost 4 bases, leaving 10 bases of the junction unmatched. Germline CDR1 and CDR2: MNHEY and SVGEGT. CDR3 sequence: CASSSPDRGPDEKLFF. In nucleotides, the CDR3 is TGTGCCAGCAGTTCTCCAGACAGGGGACCTGATGAAAAACTGTTTTTT.

The chain combines TRBV5-6 with TRBJ2-7; 12 positions agree with TRBD1. The CDR3 is 16 amino acids. V shed 1 base, J shed 7 bases, and the junction held 9 bases outside the gene matches. CDR1 and CDR2 from the germline V gene are SGHDT and YYEEEE. The CDR3: CASSLLPGQGALEQYF. The CDR3 DNA is TGTGCCAGCAGCTTGTTACCGGGACAGGGGGCGCTGGAGCAGTACTTC.

In this sample, this clone turned up once. The chain uses TRBV9 and TRBJ2-5, with 10 bases identical to TRBD2. Germline CDR1 SGDLS, CDR2 YYNGEE. This CDR3 has 15 residues. J lost 6 bases, V lost 0 bases, and 5 bases had no gene match. Here the CDR3 DNA reads TGTGCCAGCAGCGTAGTGGGGACTAGCGACCAGACCCAGTACTTC. This sequence encodes CASSVVGTSDQTQYF.

The count of this clone is one. The gene calls are TRBV11-3 and TRBJ1-2; TRBD1 aligns across 8 bases. CDR3 length: 13 residues. The germline V gene encodes CDR1 SGHNT and CDR2 YENEEA. V was pared by 5 bases and J by 13 bases, with 12 bases of the junction left unmatched. The CDR3 DNA is TGTGCCAGCAGCCCCCACCCTCAGGGGGCGCGCACCTTC. Translated: CASSPHPQGARTF.

V usage is TRBV9 and J usage is TRBJ2-2; D is uncertain. The V end was cut by 2 bases, the J end by 7 bases, with 6 bases between. This CDR3 comprises 12 residues. CDR1 is SGDLS, CDR2 YYNGEE, per germline. CDR3 residues: CASSVYGGELFF. CDR3 bases: TGTGCCAGCAGCGTTTACGGCGGGGAGCTGTTTTTT.

V gene TRBV3-1 (or the pseudogene TRBV3-2) combines with J gene TRBJ2-7, with a tentative D call TRBD2 (6 bases). CDR3 length: 16 amino acids. Germline-derived CDR1 and CDR2 are LGHDT and YNNKEL (reference sequence). V lost 0 bases to trimming and J lost 0 bases, with 12 bases between them. CDR3 loop: CASSQDGGTISYEQYF. In DNA, the CDR3 is TGTGCCAGCAGCCAAGACGGGGGAACAATCTCCTACGAGCAGTACTTC.

The rearrangement joins TRBV5-1 to TRBJ2-7, with D tentatively TRBD2 (6 bases). This CDR3 comprises 18 residues. The V gene's germline CDR1 is SGHRS and CDR2 YFSETQ. The V and J ends lost 4 bases and 0 bases respectively, with 23 bases between them. This CDR3 reads CASSAGPSGRTTSYEQYF. The CDR3 DNA is TGCGCCAGCAGCGCGGGACCCTCGGGACGGACCACCTCCTACGAGCAGTACTTC.

V gene TRBV11-2 combines with J gene TRBJ1-1; D gene uncertain. The germline CDR1 and CDR2 sequences are SGHAT and FQNNGV. The CDR3 has 12 amino acids. Between the trimmed V and J ends, which lost 1 base and 6 bases, there was a span of 6 bases. The CDR3: CASSLVGAEAFF. The CDR3 DNA is TGTGCCAGCAGCTTAGTTGGGGCTGAAGCTTTCTTT.

The chain has TRBV9 and TRBJ2-3, with TRBD2 matching over 8 bases. The ends lost 0 bases at V and 3 bases at J; junction bases unmatched: 3. Germline V CDR1 and CDR2: SGDLS, YYNGEE. The CDR3 length is 15 residues. The CDR3 spells CASSVVSGGTDTQYF. In DNA form, the CDR3 reads TGTGCCAGCAGCGTAGTGAGCGGGGGAACAGATACGCAGTATTTT.

The chain has TRBV5-6 and TRBJ2-7; TRBD2 agrees at 9 bases. Germline V lookup: CDR1 SGHDT, CDR2 YYEEEE. The trim removed 0 bases at V and 5 bases at J, leaving 9 bases unmatched. The CDR3 extends over 16 amino acids. The CDR3 region has the DNA TGTGCCAGCAGCTTGGTGATGCGGGGGGGCCGGAACGAGCAGTACTTC. Its protein product is CASSLVMRGGRNEQYF.

This sequence joins TRBV5-4 and TRBJ2-7, with D perhaps matching TRBD1 (6 bases). The germline gives CDR1 SGHNT, CDR2 YYREEE (reference sequence). The length of the CDR3 is 14 residues. Trimming shortened V by 4 bases and J by 2 bases, and 13 bases separated the two germline ends. The chain's CDR3 is CASSRDRNTYEQYF. The CDR3 bases are TGTGCCAGCAGCAGAGACAGGAACACCTACGAGCAGTACTTC.

This clone was found a few times. The rearrangement uses TRBV5-4 and TRBJ2-2; 7 nucleotides agree with TRBD1. CDR3 size: 15 residues. After removal of 4 bases from V and 0 bases from J, the junction contained 3 bases not matched to a gene. CDR1 is SGHNT, CDR2 YYREEE, per germline (reference sequence). Here the CDR3 DNA reads TGTGCCAGCAGCAAGACAGGGTCGAACACCGGGGAGCTGTTTTTT. It specifies CASSKTGSNTGELFF.

The chain employs TRBV6-1 and TRBJ2-4; no definite D call. This CDR3 region has 15 residues. The V and J ends lost 1 base and 0 bases respectively, with 7 bases between them. The germline V gene encodes CDR1 MNHNS and CDR2 SASEGT. The CDR3 here is CASSEGSGAKNIQYF. CDR3 bases: TGTGCCAGCAGTGAAGGGTCAGGAGCCAAAAACATTCAGTACTTC.

The J gene is TRBJ2-1, the V gene TRBV9, with no clear D. The germline V gene has CDR1 SGDLS and CDR2 YYNGEE. The CDR3 consists of 14 residues. V was cut by 0 bases and J by 5 bases, with 9 bases left in between. Here the CDR3 reads CASSVGQTDNEQFF. The DNA of the CDR3 is TGTGCCAGCAGCGTAGGACAAACCGACAATGAGCAGTTCTTC.

The J gene is TRBJ2-1, the V gene TRBV7-2, with TRBD2 identical over 14 bases. The CDR3 extends over 16 amino acids. The trim removed 2 bases at V and 7 bases at J, leaving 4 bases unmatched. The germline V gene encodes CDR1 SGHTA and CDR2 FQGNSA. In nucleotides, the CDR3 is TGTGCCAGCAGCTTATCGACTAGCGGGGGGGTTAATGAGCAGTTCTTC. This gives the protein CASSLSTSGGVNEQFF.

CDR3 DNA: TGCGCCAGCAGTATTACAATGGGGGAGGGGGCAGATACGCAGTATTTT. It codes for CASSITMGEGADTQYF. The V gene is TRBV4-3, the J gene TRBJ2-3, with TRBD2 as a possible D gene (7 bases). From germline, CDR1 is LGHNA and CDR2 YSLEER. V shed 6 bases and J shed 4 bases, with 20 bases lying between them. The CDR3 totals 16 residues.

The chain links TRBV28 to TRBJ1-2, with D unclear. V shed 8 bases and J shed 5 bases, with 18 bases lying between them. The CDR3 has 14 residues. CDR1 is MDHEN, CDR2 SYDVKM, per germline. The CDR3 region has the DNA TGTGCCAGCGTCCAGCAGGCGGCGAGGTATGGCTACACCTTC. Protein: CASVQQAARYGYTF.

This clone was found a few times. This chain links TRBV2 with TRBJ1-5, with D possibly matching TRBD1 (5 bases). The V gene's germline CDR1 is SNHLY and CDR2 FYNNEI. The V end was cut by 4 bases, the J end by 4 bases, with 17 bases between. This CDR3 comprises 16 residues. As DNA, the CDR3 is TGTGCCAGCAGTGGAGGACGGGGGTCAAAAAATCAGCCCCAGCATTTT. Encoded protein: CASSGGRGSKNQPQHF.

In this sample, this clone turned up once. The V and J genes are TRBV5-4 and TRBJ2-1; 10 bases agree with TRBD1. The CDR3 sequence is 15 residues long. The germline V gene encodes CDR1 SGHNT and CDR2 YYREEE (reference sequence). The V segment lost 0 bases and the J segment 7 bases; nucleotides outside the gene matches: 4. DNA for the CDR3: TGTGCCAGCAGCTTGGAGGGACAGGGGCAGAATGAGCAGTTCTTC. Translation: CASSLEGQGQNEQFF.

V and J are TRBV7-9 and TRBJ2-7, with 7 nucleotides matching TRBD1. CDR3 size: 15 residues. Looked up from germline, CDR1 is SEHNR and CDR2 is FQNEAQ (reference sequence). V dropped 5 bases and J dropped 2; count of bases not matched to a gene: 9. In DNA form, the CDR3 reads TGTGCCAGCAGCCCCCCGGGACAGAGAACCTACGAGCAGTACTTC. Residues: CASSPPGQRTYEQYF.